This T cell receptor beta chain was identified in a study of T cell responses to AZD1222 COVID-19 vaccine. Study summary: Second-dose groups at about 4 or about 12 weeks were pooled. Study-level results: Sampling that yielded the repertoires occurred only after the peak T cell response.

With regard to this clone: Antigen unknown.

The germline CDR1 and CDR2 sequences are KGHDR and SFDVKD. V was shortened by 12 bases and J by 13 bases, with 17 bases between the two germline ends. The CDR3 consists of 10 residues. Sequenced by immunoSEQ multiplex PCR; TCRdb stores in-frame clones only, minus some. Of around 140,000 clones listed, roughly 92% are singletons. The TCR originated in an adult in good health. The chain has TRBV24-1 and TRBJ1-2; a possible D gene is TRBD1 (5 bases). This specimen was peripheral blood, taken on day 0 of AZD1222 vaccination. In nucleotides, the CDR3 is TGTGCCCCCGGTCCTAGGGGAGCCACCTTC. It encodes CAPGPRGATF.